This T cell receptor beta chain was observed in a study of cytomegalovirus exposure and HLA in healthy donors. Study as a whole: Unique TCRs from HLA-typed donors, approximately 80 million of them, were held in an early data release.

60 Vbeta and 13 Jbeta primers were used in PCR. This table comes from immunoSEQ multiplex PCR, and its TCRdb copy is limited to in-frame clones, with some not included. The table has about 110,000 clones, 79% seen once. Study results and limitations: Reported results showed that the classifier diagnosed cytomegalovirus status with high specificity and sensitivity. In vitro assays verified that a few CMV-associated chains recognized CMV antigens specifically. For TCR beta chains, V- and J-gene trimming was later linked to a missense DCLRE1C variant.

Germline assignment: CDR1 SGHVS and CDR2 FQNEAQ. The CDR3 loop spans 14 amino acids. After removal of 5 bases from V and 0 bases from J, the junction contained 2 bases not matched to a gene. Notes on this clone: Its antigen is currently unknown.

This sequence was found in a woman between 35 and 50 years old in good health and CMV-seronegative. The sequencing input was PBMCs. The V call is TRBV7-8, the J call TRBJ2-3; 7 bases are shared with TRBD1. CDR3 nucleotides: TGTGCCAGCAGCGGACAGGCTAGCACAGATACGCAGTATTTT. It specifies CASSGQASTDTQYF.